Each of the 25 T cell receptor beta chains below was sequenced from the same sample in a study of CD8 T cells in ankylosing spondylitis (dated by TCRdb to the late 2010s). What the authors observed across the whole study: Blood from ankylosing spondylitis patients appeared to be characterized by a TCR beta motif composed of under 10 highly homologous amino acid variants.

The antigens for these receptors are not known. Receptor libraries were prepared by 5' RACE. Data came from an Illumina HiSeq 2500. TCRdb reanalyzed the raw reads on its own, using fastp at Q25 for trimming and MiXCR for clone calling, and kept in-frame beta chains. Every CDR3 protein is listed once, alongside the most common genes and DNA of its rows. The sample contains some 840,000 distinct CDR3 sequences, approximately 12% of them found a single time. 0.45% to 0.6% of the sample lies in the top ten. Sequencing used blood, either unsorted or a sorted T cell fraction (not recorded which). All receptors come from a male donor with ankylosing spondylitis.

This clonotype was seen more than once but under ten times. V is TRBV24-1 and J is TRBJ2-1, with 11 bases lining up with TRBD2. V dropped 4 bases and J dropped 5; count of bases not matched to a gene: 6. Germline loops: CDR1 KGHDR, CDR2 SFDVKD. The CDR3 covers 16 residues. The CDR3 coding sequence is TGTGCCACCAGTGAACAACTAGCGGGGGACGACAATGAGCAGTTCTTC. This gives the protein CATSEQLAGDDNEQFF.

This clonotype appeared a few times. This rearrangement joins TRBV4-2 to TRBJ2-1; D may match TRBD1 or TRBD2 (5 bases each). Germline CDR1 and CDR2: LGHNA and YNFKEQ. The CDR3 runs to 18 residues. Trimming removed 0 bases from V and 7 bases from J, with 22 bases in between. The DNA for the CDR3 is TGTGCCAGCAGCCAAGAGAGGGAAGCGAGGGACCCCCGAAATGAGCAGTTCTTC. It is translated as CASSQEREARDPRNEQFF.

The genes are TRBV6-6 and TRBJ1-2; D is unresolved. The CDR3 covers 11 residues. CDR1 is MNHNY and CDR2 is SVGAGI in the germline V gene (reference sequence). V lost 8 bases and J 4 bases, leaving 8 bases between the germline ends. CDR3 in amino acids: CASGRIYGYTF. In DNA, the CDR3 is TGTGCCAGCGGACGGATCTATGGCTACACCTTC.

The chain recombines TRBV4-1 with TRBJ1-2, with a weak D call TRBD1 (6 bases). From germline, CDR1 is MGHRA and CDR2 YSYEKL. The CDR3 sequence is 16 residues long. V lost 4 bases to trimming and J lost 3 bases, with 18 bases between them. CDR3 nucleotides: TGCGCCAGCAGCCCCGCTGGGGGCTTATCTGACTATGGCTACACCTTC. Translation gives CASSPAGGLSDYGYTF.

The chain combines TRBV4-3 with TRBJ1-2; no clear D gene. Germline V gives CDR1 LGHNA, CDR2 YSLEER. This CDR3 is built from 16 residues. Trimming left V 0 bases short and J 4 bases short, with 15 bases between. The chain's CDR3 is CASSQDRAGTIYGYTF. The CDR3 DNA sequence: TGCGCCAGCAGCCAAGATCGAGCAGGAACGATCTATGGCTACACCTTC.

This chain joins TRBV5-1 and TRBJ2-2, with D perhaps matching TRBD1 (5 bases). V lost 3 bases to trimming and J lost 3 bases, with 9 bases between them. There are 14 residues in the CDR3. CDR1 SGHRS and CDR2 YFSETQ come from the germline V gene. The CDR3 is CASSSDSHTGELFF. Here the CDR3 DNA reads TGCGCCAGCAGCTCTGACAGCCACACCGGGGAGCTGTTTTTT.

The CDR3 region is CASSRGSVGTGELFF. The CDR3 DNA sequence: TGTGCCAGCAGCCGAGGGTCAGTAGGTACCGGGGAGCTGTTTTTT. The genes are TRBV7-9 and TRBJ2-2, with a weak D call TRBD2 (5 bases). V was pared by 5 bases and J by 5 bases, with 15 bases between. The CDR3 runs to 15 residues. The germline V gene has CDR1 SEHNR and CDR2 FQNEAQ (reference sequence).

This clonotype was counted a few times. CDR3 amino acids: CASSGGEKLFF. CDR3 sequence (DNA): TGTGCCAGTTCGGGGGGAGAAAAACTGTTTTTT. V usage is TRBV6-5 and J usage is TRBJ1-4; D perhaps matches TRBD1 (5 bases). The CDR3 contains 11 residues. With 9 bases removed from V and 8 bases from J, the gap between germline ends came to 10 bases. CDR1 is MNHEY and CDR2 is SVGAGI in the germline V gene.

This clonotype was counted ten times or more. The J gene is TRBJ1-2, the V gene TRBV5-1; tentatively, D is TRBD1 (6 bases). Germline lookup yields CDR1 SGHRS and CDR2 YFSETQ. The CDR3 covers 14 residues. V lost 0 bases and J 4 bases, leaving 10 bases between the germline ends. The DNA of the CDR3 is TGCGCCAGCAGCTTGGAAGCACAGGGCTATGGCTACACCTTC. Its translation is CASSLEAQGYGYTF.

This clonotype was observed a handful of times. V gene TRBV12-3 or TRBV12-4 combines with J gene TRBJ2-1; D might be TRBD2 (5 bases). The CDR3 is 15 residues long. V lost 2 bases and J 8 bases, leaving 16 bases between the germline ends. In DNA, the CDR3 is TGTGCCAGCAGTTTAAGAGCGGCAGATGTCCATGAGCAGTTCTTC. Translating it yields CASSLRAADVHEQFF.

This clonotype was detected many times. The chain employs TRBV7-9 and TRBJ1-6; 9 positions agree with TRBD1. Trimming at V came to 8 bases and at J to 11 bases, leaving 13 bases not matched to a gene. The germline V gene encodes CDR1 SEHNR and CDR2 FQNEAQ (reference sequence). This CDR3 has 15 amino acids. In DNA, the CDR3 is TGTGCCAGCTTGAAGGGGGGACAGGGAAGGACACCCCTCCACTTT. It translates to CASLKGGQGRTPLHF.

V is TRBV20-1 and J is TRBJ2-5; no firm D call. Deletions cut 0 bases from V and 5 bases from J, with 10 bases between. The CDR3 has 13 residues. The germline gives CDR1 DFQATT, CDR2 SNEGSKA (reference sequence). CDR3 in amino acids: CSARDLDSETQYF. CDR3 bases: TGCAGTGCTAGAGACTTGGATTCGGAGACCCAGTACTTC.

In this sample, this clonotype turned up a few times. V and J are TRBV7-2 and TRBJ1-1; no firm D call. V was trimmed by 5 bases and J by 1 base, leaving 17 bases between them. From germline, CDR1 is SGHTA and CDR2 FQGNSA. The CDR3 sequence is 16 residues long. CDR3 DNA sequence: TGTGCCAGCAGCCCTCAAATTCTCAGTCCGAACACTGAAGCTTTCTTT. Its protein is CASSPQILSPNTEAFF.

This clonotype was picked up many times. The chain joins TRBV15 to TRBJ2-7; D remains ambiguous. The CDR3 consists of 14 residues. The V end lost 1 base, the J end lost 2 bases, and 9 bases lay between the germline ends. Per germline, CDR1 LNHNV and CDR2 YYDKDF (reference sequence). The CDR3 sequence is CATSRGGDAYEQYF. DNA for the CDR3: TGTGCCACCAGCAGAGGAGGAGATGCCTACGAGCAGTACTTC.

Comments on this clonotype: Since a much larger clone is just one base distant, this may be a read error. J is TRBJ1-1 and V is TRBV5-1, with 8 bases that match TRBD1. Germline values: CDR1 SGHRS, CDR2 YFSETQ. The length of the CDR3 is 14 residues. Trimming took 4 bases from V and 1 from J; bases not matched to a gene: 3. The CDR3 DNA reads as TGCGCCAGCAGCCAGGGGGCTACGAACACTGAAGCTTTCTTT. Protein product: CASSQGATNTEAFF.

This clonotype turned up a few times. The chain links TRBV20-1 to TRBJ2-3; D is unresolved. The CDR3 has 11 residues. CDR1 DFQATT and CDR2 SNEGSKA come from the germline V gene (reference sequence). With 7 bases removed from V and 3 bases from J, the gap between germline ends came to 8 bases. The CDR3 DNA follows: TGCAGTGGAGTCCCAACAGATACGCAGTATTTT. This sequence encodes CSGVPTDTQYF.

This clonotype was counted only a few times. This chain joins TRBV7-9 and TRBJ1-2; D is ambiguous. The V gene lost 6 bases and the J gene lost 6 bases, with 11 bases spanning the gap. This CDR3 has 12 amino acids. CDR1 SEHNR and CDR2 FQNEAQ come from the germline V gene (reference sequence). The CDR3 loop is CASRSSGDGYTF. CDR3 nucleotides: TGTGCCAGCAGGAGTTCTGGAGATGGCTACACCTTC.

The V call is TRBV20-1, the J call TRBJ2-7, with D perhaps matching TRBD1 (6 bases). From germline, CDR1 is DFQATT and CDR2 SNEGSKA (reference sequence). This CDR3 spans 10 amino acids. Trimming stripped 5 bases from V and 9 bases from J, with 11 bases between. The DNA for the CDR3 is TGCAGTGCTGGAACCAGGGGGCAGTACTTC. Protein sequence: CSAGTRGQYF.

This clonotype was seen only a few times. V and J are TRBV7-9 and TRBJ1-1; no clear D gene. Between the trimmed V and J ends, which lost 5 bases and 4 bases, there was a span of 17 bases. The CDR3 has 15 amino acids. Germline V gene lookup returns CDR1 SEHNR and CDR2 FQNEAQ (reference sequence). DNA of the CDR3: TGTGCCAGCAGCCCCGCGGGGAAGTTGGCCACTGAAGCTTTCTTT. This codes for CASSPAGKLATEAFF.

This clonotype was observed a handful of times. The chain combines TRBV12-3 or TRBV12-4 with TRBJ2-1, with D hard to call. The CDR3 extends over 13 amino acids. Trimming pared 5 bases from V and 8 bases from J, leaving 13 bases between. The CDR3 is CASSPDTAYEQFF. DNA for the CDR3: TGTGCCAGCAGTCCCGATACGGCTTATGAGCAGTTCTTC.

This clonotype turned up a few times. The genes are TRBV20-1 and TRBJ2-3; possibly TRBD1 for D (6 bases). Germline V CDR1 and CDR2: DFQATT, SNEGSKA (reference sequence). V was cut by 5 bases and J by 2 bases, with 11 bases left in between. This CDR3 is built from 13 residues. In nucleotides, the CDR3 is TGCAGTGCTGTAGAGGGGGACACAGATACGCAGTATTTT. Amino acid sequence: CSAVEGDTDTQYF.

J is TRBJ2-2 and V is TRBV12-3 or TRBV12-4, with D possibly TRBD2 on 6 matching bases. Trimming shortened V by 3 bases and J by 6 bases, and 8 bases separated the two germline ends. This CDR3 comprises 13 residues. In DNA form, the CDR3 reads TGTGCCAGCAGTTTCTGGGGGGCCGGGGAGCTGTTTTTT. Its translation: CASSFWGAGELFF.

This chain uses TRBV6-1 with TRBJ2-2; 8 positions agree with TRBD2. The CDR3 covers 15 residues. Trimming removed 4 bases from V and 4 bases from J; junction bases left unmatched: 5. The V gene's germline CDR1 is MNHNS and CDR2 SASEGT. The CDR3 protein is CASSGLARITGELFF. In DNA, the CDR3 is TGTGCCAGCAGTGGACTAGCGAGAATCACCGGGGAGCTGTTTTTT.

This clonotype was picked up a small number of times. The chain links TRBV6-1 to TRBJ1-4, with D uncertain. CDR1 and CDR2 (germline): MNHNS, SASEGT. This CDR3 contains 14 residues. V lost 6 bases to trimming and J lost 7 bases, with 15 bases between them. CDR3 loop: CASRPLGEGEKLFF. In DNA, the CDR3 is TGTGCCAGCAGACCCCTGGGTGAAGGTGAAAAACTGTTTTTT.

Comment on this clonotype: One end of the junction does not line up with germline, which may come from a read error. The chain is built from TRBV7-2 and TRBJ2-5; either TRBD1 or TRBD2 may fit D (5 bases each). The CDR3 runs to 14 residues. Per germline, CDR1 SGHTA and CDR2 FQGNSA. CDR3 protein: CASSLQGVGEAQYF. CDR3 in DNA: TGTGCCAGCAGCTTACAGGGTGTGGGAGAGGCCCAGTACTTC.